A single sample is the source of the 4 T cell receptor beta chains below, sequenced in a study of CD8+ T cells in alopecia areata. The treatment: oral pan-JAK inhibitor, 5-10 mg twice daily. Sequencing used cDNA as its template, made by extracting RNA and reverse transcribing it. Sequencing used immunoSEQ multiplex PCR; TCRdb keeps in-frame clones, though not all of them. The profile shows hundreds of thousands of clones, just over 65% of them singletons. Sequencing was performed on CD4+ T cells sorted from blood, taken at week 44, from a patient treated with tofacitinib. The receptors come from a human donor with alopecia areata.

The rearrangement links TRBV6-5 to TRBJ2-3, with 8 bases fitting TRBD2. Trimming at V came to 10 bases and at J to 3 bases, leaving 9 bases not matched to a gene. Per germline, CDR1 MNHEY and CDR2 SVGAGI. CDR3 length: 14 residues. CDR3 coding DNA: TGTGCCACTCAAATAGCGGGGTTTACAGATACGCAGTATTTT. The encoded protein is CATQIAGFTDTQYF.

The chain uses TRBV9 and TRBJ1-1; 9 bases line up with TRBD1. The ends lost 4 bases at V and 0 bases at J; junction bases unmatched: 4. The CDR3 is 15 residues long. CDR1 and CDR2 from the germline V gene are SGDLS and YYNGEE. CDR3 in DNA: TGTGCCAGCAGCCTCGGGACAGGGATGAACACTGAAGCTTTCTTT. It codes for CASSLGTGMNTEAFF.

This chain connects TRBV29-1 to TRBJ1-2; TRBD1 aligns across 8 bases. Germline CDR1 is SQVTM and CDR2 is ANQGSEA. Trimming took 7 bases from V and 8 from J; bases not matched to a gene: 9. The CDR3 length is 12 residues. The CDR3 here is CSAITGGRGYTF. The CDR3 coding sequence is TGCAGCGCCATTACAGGGGGACGCGGCTACACCTTC.

The rearrangement joins TRBV15 to TRBJ2-3, with TRBD2 as a possible D gene (6 bases). The CDR3 spans 15 residues. V was trimmed by 4 bases and J by 2 bases, leaving 13 bases between them. Germline loops: CDR1 LNHNV, CDR2 YYDKDF (reference sequence). CDR3 DNA: TGTGCCACCAGCACCCCGGGGGAGCACACAGATACGCAGTATTTT. It specifies CATSTPGEHTDTQYF.